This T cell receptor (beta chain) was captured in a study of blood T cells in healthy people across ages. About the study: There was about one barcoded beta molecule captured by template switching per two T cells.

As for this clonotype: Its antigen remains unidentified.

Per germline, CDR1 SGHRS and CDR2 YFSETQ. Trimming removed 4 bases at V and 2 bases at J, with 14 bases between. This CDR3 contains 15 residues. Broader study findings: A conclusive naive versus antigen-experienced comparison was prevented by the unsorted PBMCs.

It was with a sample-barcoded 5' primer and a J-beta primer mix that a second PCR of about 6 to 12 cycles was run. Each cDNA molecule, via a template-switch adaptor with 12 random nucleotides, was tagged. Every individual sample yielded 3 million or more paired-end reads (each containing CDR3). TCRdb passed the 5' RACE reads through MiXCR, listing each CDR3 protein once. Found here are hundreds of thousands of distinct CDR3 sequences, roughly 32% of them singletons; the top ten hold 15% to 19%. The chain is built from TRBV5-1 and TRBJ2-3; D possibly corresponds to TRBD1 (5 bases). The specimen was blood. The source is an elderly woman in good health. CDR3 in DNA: TGCGCCAGCAGCATCGGAACAGGTATCACAGATACGCAGTATTTT. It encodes CASSIGTGITDTQYF.